This T cell receptor (beta chain) derives from a study of control samples from healthy donors and cancer patients. Per the germline V gene, CDR1 is LGHNA and CDR2 is YSLEER. The V segment lost 4 bases and the J segment 2 bases; nucleotides outside the gene matches: 3. The CDR3 extends over 15 amino acids. TCRdb keeps only in-frame clones here, not all; method: immunoSEQ multiplex PCR. The sample has about 140,000 clones, just under 95% seen once. V is TRBV4-3 and J is TRBJ2-3; TRBD2 aligns across 10 bases. This receptor was identified in a man aged 30 to 39 in good health. What was sequenced was blood. The CDR3 nucleotides are TGCGCCAGCAGCCGGACTAGCGGATTCACAGATACGCAGTATTTT. Encoded protein: CASSRTSGFTDTQYF.